The rows below give T cell receptor beta chains drawn from one sample of a study of shared T cell receptors in the human thymus. Clones were sequenced by immunoSEQ multiplex PCR, and TCRdb holds only the in-frame ones, with some missing. Of hundreds of thousands of clones detected, around 82% appear once; the ten largest clones hold about 0.013%. These same records also appear under a second study, on human thymus T cells.

The sequenced sample consisted of thymocytes. Receptors originate from a boy younger than two with a congenital heart defect. CDR3s include the opening cysteine and the closing phenylalanine or tryptophan. D genes are given only for firm matches. Rows may omit the clone size; those that give it use once, few, many or a size class.

size | J | V | D | DNA | CDR3
. | TRBJ2-3 | TRBV5-1 | TRBD1 | TGCGCCTCATATGATGGACAGGGGACTAGCACAGATACGCAGTATTTT | CASYDGQGTSTDTQYF
. | TRBJ2-1 | TRBV10-3 | TRBD2 | TGTGCCATCAGTGAGTGGGGACATAGCGGGAGGGCCAACAATGAGCAGTTCTTC | CAISEWGHSGRANNEQFF
. | TRBJ2-1 | TRBV28 | TRBD2 | TGTGCCAGCAGTTCACTAGCGGGAGGGCCCCATGAGCAGTTCTTC | CASSSLAGGPHEQFF
. | TRBJ2-1 | TRBV5-1 | TRBD2 | TGCGCCAGCAGCTTGGGGACTAGGAGTGAAGAGCAGTTCTTC | CASSLGTRSEEQFF
. | TRBJ1-2 | TRBV27 | . | TGTGCCAGCAGTTTCGGGTCAAGGGGCTCCCTGCGTGGCTACACCTTC | CASSFGSRGSLRGYTF
few | TRBJ1-5 | TRBV5-8 | . | TGTGCCAGCAGCTTGAGGAGGGACAATCAGCCCCAGCATTTT | CASSLRRDNQPQHF
few | TRBJ2-1 | TRBV30 | TRBD2 | TGTGCCTGGAGTTGGGGGGAGGGCCGAAGCAATGAGCAGTTCTTC | CAWSWGEGRSNEQFF
. | TRBJ1-2 | TRBV14 | . | TGTGCCAGCAGCCAAGGGGTCAGGGGCGACTATGGCTACACCTTC | CASSQGVRGDYGYTF
. | TRBJ2-7 | TRBV10-2 | TRBD2 | TGCGCCAGCGGGGCTAGGTCTAGCGGGGGCCTTGGAGAGCAGTACTTC | CASGARSSGGLGEQYF
. | TRBJ2-3 | TRBV4-3 | TRBD1 | TGCGCCAGCAGCCAGGACCTTAGACAGGGGGCGAAGACAGATACGCAGTATTTT | CASSQDLRQGAKTDTQYF
. | TRBJ2-7 | TRBV7-2 | . | TGTGCCAGCAGCTTCGAGGCGGGGCGCGAGCAGTACTTC | CASSFEAGREQYF
once | TRBJ1-5 | TRBV6-1 | . | TGTGCCAGCAGTGAAGTCTACCCCAATCAGCCCCAGCATTTT | CASSEVYPNQPQHF
. | TRBJ2-7 | TRBV7-8 | TRBD1 | TGTGCCAGCAGCCCCGGGACAGACCCCTACGAGCAGTACTTC | CASSPGTDPYEQYF
. | TRBJ2-1 | TRBV28 | . | TGTGCCAGCAGACCGACGGACAAAAACTCCTACAATGAGCAGTTCTTC | CASRPTDKNSYNEQFF
. | TRBJ1-6 | TRBV11-2 | TRBD1 | TGTGCCAGCAGCTTAAAAGAGGGGGCTCGAGGTAGTTCACCCCTCCACTTT | CASSLKEGARGSSPLHF
. | TRBJ1-2 | TRBV6-5 | . | TGTGCCAGCAGCCCATGGGAGGGGAATGGCTACACCTTC | CASSPWEGNGYTF
. | TRBJ2-1 | TRBV28 | TRBD2 | TGTGCCAGCAGTTTATGGTCGACTAGCGTAACCTCCTACAATGAGCAGTTCTTC | CASSLWSTSVTSYNEQFF
. | TRBJ2-7 | TRBV14 | TRBD2 | TGTGCCAGCAGCCAACCGGGAGGGAGCTCCTACGAGCAGTACTTC | CASSQPGGSSYEQYF
. | TRBJ2-3 | TRBV27 | . | TGTGCCAGCAGACACCGCGGGAGCACAGATACGCAGTATTTT | CASRHRGSTDTQYF
once | TRBJ1-5 | TRBV2 | . | TGTGCCAGCGGAGGACCCAGCAATCAGCCCCAGCATTTT | CASGGPSNQPQHF
. | TRBJ2-7 | TRBV29-1 | . | TGCAGCGCCGCCCCGTCCGGACAGCGAGTCTACGAGCAGTACTTC | CSAAPSGQRVYEQYF
once | TRBJ2-4 | TRBV12-5 | . | TGTGCTAGTGGGGACACAAAAAACATTCAGTACTTC | CASGDTKNIQYF
few | TRBJ2-7 | TRBV25-1 | TRBD1 | TGTGCCAGCAGACAGGGGATCTACGAGCAGTACTTC | CASRQGIYEQYF
few | TRBJ2-1 | TRBV5-4 | TRBD2 | TGTGCCAGCAGCTTAACGGGAGGTAGAAATGAGCAGTTCTTC | CASSLTGGRNEQFF
once | TRBJ1-1 | TRBV12-5 | . | TGTGCTAGTGGTCTTAAGAGAGTCATGAACACTGAAGCTTTCTTT | CASGLKRVMNTEAFF